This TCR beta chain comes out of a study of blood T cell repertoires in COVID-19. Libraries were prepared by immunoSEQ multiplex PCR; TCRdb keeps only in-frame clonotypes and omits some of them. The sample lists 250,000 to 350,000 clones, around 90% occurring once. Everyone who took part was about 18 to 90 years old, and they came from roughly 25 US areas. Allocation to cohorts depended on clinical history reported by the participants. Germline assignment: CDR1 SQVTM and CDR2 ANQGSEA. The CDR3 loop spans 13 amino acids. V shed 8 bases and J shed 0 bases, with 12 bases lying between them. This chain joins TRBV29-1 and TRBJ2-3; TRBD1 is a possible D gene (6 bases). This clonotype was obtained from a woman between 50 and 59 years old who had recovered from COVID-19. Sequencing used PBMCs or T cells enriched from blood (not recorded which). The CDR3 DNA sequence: TGCAGCTGTAGACAGGCAAGCACAGATACGCAGTATTTT. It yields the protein CSCRQASTDTQYF.